A single sample is the source of the 10 T cell receptor beta chains below, sequenced in a study of vaccination effects on CD4 cells after COVID-19. These receptors are not linked to any known antigen. Only in-frame clones appear in the TCRdb table, and some are missing; sequencing was by immunoSEQ multiplex PCR. Here the sample spans tens of thousands of clones, almost 80% being singletons. Viral peptide pool expansion of antigen-specific CD4+ T cells preceded sequencing in the ViraFEST assay. Investigators separated out CD4+ T cells once about 10 days of culture had passed. Two-dose vaccination with either BNT162b2 or mRNA-1273 was given to the participants. The sequencing used CD4+ T cells from PBMCs cultured with SARS-CoV-2 spike peptides, collected after COVID-19 vaccination. The receptors were gathered from a human donor who received a COVID-19 vaccine. Some clones in this sample may be carry-over from other donors' samples.

V is TRBV9 and J is TRBJ2-2, with 7 bases lining up with TRBD2. The CDR3 loop spans 18 amino acids. The germline CDR1 and CDR2 sequences are SGDLS and YYNGEE. V was pared by 0 bases and J by 0 bases, with 8 bases of the junction left unmatched. The DNA for the CDR3 is TGTGCCAGCAGCGTAGTCCCACCTCTAGCGGCGAACACCGGGGAGCTGTTTTTT. Its translation: CASSVVPPLAANTGELFF.

The J gene is TRBJ2-3, the V gene TRBV5-1; 7 bases agree with TRBD1. CDR3 length: 16 residues. Germline V gene sequence: CDR1 SGHRS, CDR2 YFSETQ. V shed 6 bases and J 1 base; nucleotides not matched to a gene: 11. CDR3 coding DNA: TGCGCCAGCACGACCCCCGGGACAGACGGCACAGATACGCAGTATTTT. Its protein product is CASTTPGTDGTDTQYF.

This sequence joins TRBV5-1 and TRBJ2-1, with D possibly matching TRBD2 (6 bases). Trimming removed 5 bases from V and 4 bases from J, with 16 bases in between. Looked up from germline, CDR1 is SGHRS and CDR2 is YFSETQ. This CDR3 has 15 residues. CDR3: CASRGRGMAYNEQFF. The CDR3 coding sequence is TGCGCCAGCAGAGGTCGGGGGATGGCTTACAATGAGCAGTTCTTC.

The gene calls are TRBV19 and TRBJ1-1; D is unresolved. Germline CDR1 LNHDA, CDR2 SQIVND (reference sequence). Trimming stripped 4 bases from V and 1 base from J, with 4 bases between. The CDR3 runs 12 residues. The CDR3 protein is CASSKRNTEAFF. The CDR3, as DNA: TGTGCCAGTAGTAAAAGGAACACTGAAGCTTTCTTT.

The rearrangement uses TRBV5-8 and TRBJ2-7, with a tentative D call TRBD1 (6 bases). Trimming pared 5 bases from V and 0 bases from J, leaving 18 bases between. This CDR3 is built from 16 residues. Germline V gene sequence: CDR1 SGHTS, CDR2 YDEGEE. The CDR3 DNA is TGTGCCAGCAGTTTCCCCAGGGGCCTAAGCTCCTACGAGCAGTACGTC. It specifies CASSFPRGLSSYEQYV.

The chain recombines TRBV20-1 with TRBJ2-1, with a tentative D call TRBD2 (6 bases). CDR3 length: 11 residues. Trimming removed 2 bases from V and 7 bases from J, with 6 bases in between. Germline CDR1 and CDR2: DFQATT and SNEGSKA (reference sequence). CDR3: CSARLANEQFF. CDR3 DNA: TGCAGTGCTAGACTAGCGAATGAGCAGTTCTTC.

V is TRBV2 and J is TRBJ1-1; 9 positions agree with TRBD1. Losses at the gene ends were 7 bases for V and 1 base for J; bases not matched to a gene: 1. Germline V gives CDR1 SNHLY, CDR2 FYNNEI. The CDR3 is 13 amino acids. The DNA for the CDR3 is TGTGCCAGCACGGGACAGGGGAACACTGAAGCTTTCTTT. Its translation is CASTGQGNTEAFF.

The J gene is TRBJ2-7, the V gene TRBV28; D remains unclear. Germline V gene lookup returns CDR1 MDHEN and CDR2 SYDVKM. The CDR3 covers 14 residues. Between the trimmed V and J ends, which lost 6 bases and 3 bases, there was a span of 15 bases. The CDR3 bases are TGTGCCAGCAGCCCCATCGGCCTCCTCTACGAGCAGTACGTC. It encodes CASSPIGLLYEQYV.

This clone was seen a handful of times. V is TRBV7-9 and J is TRBJ1-2; 9 nucleotides agree with TRBD1. V lost 4 bases, J lost 7 bases, and 13 bases stayed unmatched. The CDR3 is 16 residues long. Germline CDR1 SEHNR, CDR2 FQNEAQ (reference sequence). CDR3 amino acids: CASSSMGGQGSSGYTF. DNA of the CDR3: TGTGCCAGCAGCTCCATGGGAGGACAGGGGTCCAGTGGCTACACCTTC.

V and J are TRBV10-3 and TRBJ1-4; weak D call: TRBD1 (5 bases). The CDR3 consists of 14 residues. Between the trimmed V and J ends, which lost 5 bases and 4 bases, there was a span of 11 bases. The germline V gene has CDR1 ENHRY and CDR2 SYGVKD. In nucleotides, the CDR3 is TGTGCCATCAGTAATCAGGGAATTAATGAAAAACTGTTTTTT. The encoded protein is CAISNQGINEKLFF.